Below, 4 T cell receptor beta chains from the same sample are listed, as sequenced in a study of blood T cells in healthy people across ages. The use of a sample-barcoded 5' primer and a J-beta primer mix characterized a second PCR of roughly 6 to 11 cycles. TCRdb fed the 5' RACE reads into MiXCR, producing one record per CDR3 protein. The data hold 700,000 to 900,000 distinct CDR3 sequences, with roughly 26% observed a single time. The data also belong to a second study, concerning T cells of mothers and their children.

Source material: blood. The receptors stem from a boy aged 5-17 years in good health.

The V gene is TRBV21-1, the J gene TRBJ2-3. TRBV21-1 is given as a pseudogene. The CDR3 loop spans 13 amino acids. CDR3 sequence (DNA): TGTGCCAGCAGCCGGGTCTCCACAGATACGCAGTATTTT. It encodes CASSRVSTDTQYF.

As for this clonotype: The junction departs from the called germline gene at one end, perhaps through a read error. The J gene is TRBJ2-5, the V gene TRBV5-4, with 8 bases aligning to TRBD1. The CDR3 contains 15 residues. Germline assignment: CDR1 SGHNT and CDR2 YYREEE (reference sequence). The CDR3 DNA reads as TGTACCAGCAGCTTAAAGGGACAGGTCACAGAGACCCAGTACTTC. Translation: CTSSLKGQVTETQYF.

Note on this clonotype: The junction departs from the called germline gene at one end, perhaps through a read error. This chain links TRBV5-1 with TRBJ2-1, with 13 bases aligning to TRBD2. The length of the CDR3 is 15 residues. Germline V gives CDR1 SGHRS, CDR2 YFSETQ. CDR3 nucleotide sequence: TGCGCCAGCAGCGCGGGGACTAGCGGGGTAAGCGAGCAGTCCTTC. Translating it yields CASSAGTSGVSEQSF.

The chain carries TRBV6-6 and TRBJ2-5; the D gene is possibly TRBD2 (6 bases). The end of the DNA aligns better with TRBJ2-7, so the J call may be wrong. Per the germline V gene, CDR1 is MNHNY and CDR2 is SVGAGI (reference sequence). CDR3 length: 12 amino acids. The DNA for the CDR3 is TGTGCCAGCGCGGGGACTTCGTACGAGCAGTACTTC. Translation gives CASAGTSYEQYF.